This is a list of T cell receptor beta chains from one sample in a study of blood T cells in healthy people across ages. TCRdb passed the 5' RACE reads through MiXCR, listing each CDR3 protein once. The sample yields about 620,000 distinct CDR3 sequences, around 50% seen once. The sequencing input was blood. The receptors derive from a woman of 80 years or more in good health. Both conserved end residues are part of each CDR3. A D gene is named only where the DNA matches it firmly. Only some rows state a clone size, as once, few, many or a class for expanded clones.

V gene	clone size	J gene	D gene	CDR3 length	CDR3 protein	CDR3 DNA
TRBV7-3	once	TRBJ1-1	.	14	CASSRSDRISGAFF	TGTGCCAGCAGCCGATCCGACAGGATAAGTGGAGCTTTCTTT
TRBV7-8	many	TRBJ2-3	.	16	CASSRSNWVSTDTQYF	TGTGCCAGCAGCCGAAGCAACTGGGTTAGCACAGATACGCAGTATTTT
TRBV5-1	many	TRBJ1-1	.	13	CASSAQGDTEAFF	TGCGCCAGCAGCGCACAGGGAGACACTGAAGCTTTCTTT
TRBV20-1	.	TRBJ2-5	TRBD2	13	CSAPRLAEETQYF	TGCAGTGCTCCGAGACTAGCGGAAGAGACCCAGTACTTC
TRBV4-2	few	TRBJ2-7	.	13	CASSQGTTYEQYF	TGTGCCAGCAGCCAGGGAACGACTTACGAGCAGTACTTC
TRBV5-1	.	TRBJ2-7	.	14	CASSPQDGNYEQYF	TGCGCCAGCAGCCCGCAGGACGGAAACTACGAGCAGTACTTC
TRBV20-1	few	TRBJ1-5	.	14	CSAEQEGSNQPQHF	TGCAGTGCAGAACAGGAGGGTAGCAATCAGCCCCAGCATTTT
TRBV20-1	.	TRBJ2-1	TRBD2	17	CSARDHRTSGGANEQFF	TGCAGTGCTAGGGACCACCGGACTAGCGGGGGGGCCAATGAGCAGTTCTTC
TRBV29-1	.	TRBJ1-2	TRBD1	12	CSVSGQGYGYTF	TGCAGCGTTTCCGGACAGGGCTATGGCTACACCTTC
TRBV5-1	.	TRBJ2-7	.	16	CASSLNDRNPLYEQYF	TGCGCCAGCAGCTTAAACGACAGGAACCCCCTTTACGAGCAGTACTTC
TRBV6-2/TRBV6-3	.	TRBJ2-1	.	17	CASSYSTLAISYNEQFF	TGTGCCAGCAGTTACTCGACTCTAGCGATCTCCTACAATGAGCAGTTCTTC
TRBV11-2	many	TRBJ2-3	.	15	CASSLLVMSTDTQYF	TGTGCCAGCAGCTTACTGGTAATGAGCACAGATACGCAGTATTTT
TRBV27	.	TRBJ1-2	.	16	CASTPHPGALNYGYTF	TGTGCCAGCACTCCCCACCCAGGAGCGCTAAACTATGGCTACACCTTC
TRBV5-1	few	TRBJ1-3	TRBD1	13	CASSLQGADTIYF	TGCGCCAGCAGCTTACAGGGGGCAGACACCATATATTTT
TRBV7-9	.	TRBJ2-3	.	16	CASSSASVPSTDTQYF	TGTGCCAGCAGCTCCGCTAGCGTACCTAGCACAGATACGCAGTATTTT
TRBV2	.	TRBJ2-2	.	17	CASREGPAVGGTGELFF	TGTGCCAGCAGAGAGGGTCCAGCGGTAGGAGGGACCGGGGAGCTGTTTTTT
TRBV4-1	few	TRBJ1-2	.	12	CASSHRQGGYTF	TGCGCCAGCAGCCACCGGCAGGGGGGCTACACCTTC
TRBV2	.	TRBJ2-1	TRBD2	16	CASRLIGGISYNEQFF	TGTGCCAGCAGATTAATCGGGGGGATCTCCTACAATGAGCAGTTCTTC
TRBV20-1	.	TRBJ2-7	TRBD2	14	CSALRLAGGYEQYF	TGCAGTGCTTTGCGGCTAGCGGGAGGGTACGAGCAGTACTTC
TRBV7-2	.	TRBJ2-3	TRBD2	16	CASSFLLAASTDTQYF	TGTGCCAGCAGCTTTTTACTAGCGGCTAGCACAGATACGCAGTATTTT
TRBV5-1	many	TRBJ2-3	TRBD2	14	CASKRGLAADTQYF	TGCGCCAGCAAAAGAGGGCTAGCGGCAGATACGCAGTATTTT
TRBV28	.	TRBJ2-3	TRBD1	13	CASKDRVPDTQYF	TGTGCCAGCAAGGACAGGGTACCAGATACGCAGTATTTT
TRBV25-1	.	TRBJ1-2	TRBD1	15	CASSVAGTASGGYTF	TGTGCCAGCAGTGTGGCCGGGACAGCTAGCGGGGGCTACACCTTC
TRBV12-3/TRBV12-4	few	TRBJ2-1	TRBD2	20	CASSFPSKRGGGSGHNEQFF	TGTGCCAGCAGCTTCCCGTCTAAACGGGGCGGGGGGTCAGGGCACAATGAGCAGTTCTTC
TRBV5-1	few	TRBJ1-1	.	19	CASSFGRVLLRGENTEAFF	TGCGCCAGCAGCTTCGGCAGAGTGCTTCTTAGGGGGGAGAACACTGAAGCTTTCTTT
TRBV7-9	.	TRBJ2-7	TRBD1	16	CASSQQAGTGGGEQYF	TGTGCCAGCAGCCAACAAGCCGGGACAGGGGGCGGCGAGCAGTACTTC
TRBV7-3	many	TRBJ2-1	TRBD2	15	CASSLNSGRDNEQFF	TGTGCCAGCAGCTTAAACAGCGGGAGAGATAATGAGCAGTTCTTC
TRBV7-9	.	TRBJ2-7	.	13	CASSLAAGDEQYF	TGTGCCAGCAGCTTAGCGGCCGGTGACGAGCAGTACTTC
TRBV28	.	TRBJ1-1	.	14	CASSFSAANTEAFF	TGTGCCAGCAGTTTTAGTGCGGCGAACACTGAAGCTTTCTTT
TRBV20-1	.	TRBJ2-2	TRBD1	15	CSATRQGSNTGELFF	TGCAGTGCCACTCGACAGGGGTCTAACACCGGGGAGCTGTTTTTT
TRBV4-2	.	TRBJ2-7	TRBD1	16	CASSHVRTGGVYEQYF	TGTGCCAGCAGCCACGTCCGGACAGGGGGCGTTTACGAGCAGTACTTC
TRBV4-3	once	TRBJ1-2	.	15	CASSRLSPTENGYTF	TGCGCCAGCAGCCGATTGTCCCCCACAGAGAATGGCTACACCTTC
TRBV12-3/TRBV12-4	.	TRBJ1-5	.	14	CASSESRVDQPQHF	TGTGCCAGCAGTGAGTCAAGGGTAGATCAGCCCCAGCATTTT
TRBV2	few	TRBJ2-3	TRBD2	17	CASRRTGTSVVTDTQYF	TGTGCCAGCAGGAGGACAGGGACTAGCGTTGTTACAGATACGCAGTATTTT
TRBV5-5	.	TRBJ2-5	.	15	CASSFPQGNQETQYF	TGTGCCAGCAGCTTCCCACAGGGAAATCAAGAGACCCAGTACTTC
TRBV2	many	TRBJ2-7	.	13	CASGRTGDREQYF	TGTGCCAGCGGGAGGACAGGAGATCGCGAGCAGTACTTC
TRBV29-1	.	TRBJ2-7	TRBD2	14	CSVSQRGGSYEQYF	TGCAGCGTTAGTCAGCGGGGGGGCTCCTACGAGCAGTACTTC
TRBV20-1	few	TRBJ1-5	.	14	CSARGWTSNQPQHF	TGCAGTGCTAGAGGGTGGACAAGCAATCAGCCCCAGCATTTT
TRBV29-1	.	TRBJ2-1	.	11	CSVAEGETQFF	TGCAGCGTTGCTGAGGGGGAGACCCAGTTCTTC
TRBV2	few	TRBJ2-3	TRBD2	18	CASSEAPRGGLLTDTQYF	TGTGCCAGCAGTGAAGCGCCGCGGGGGGGCCTCCTCACAGATACGCAGTATTTT
TRBV4-3	.	TRBJ2-1	.	16	CASSQDGTGFYNEQFF	TGCGCCAGCAGCCAAGATGGGACGGGTTTCTACAATGAGCAGTTCTTC
TRBV27	.	TRBJ2-2	.	15	CASTLGSTGGGELFF	TGTGCCAGCACCTTAGGGTCCACTGGAGGCGGGGAGCTGTTTTTT
TRBV6-5	many	TRBJ1-2	.	15	CASSYSQGSNYGYTF	TGTGCCAGCAGTTACAGTCAGGGGTCTAACTATGGCTACACCTTC
TRBV29-1	few	TRBJ2-2	TRBD2	16	CSAALAGGLDTGELFF	TGCAGTGCTGCTCTCGCGGGGGGGCTCGACACCGGGGAGCTGTTTTTT